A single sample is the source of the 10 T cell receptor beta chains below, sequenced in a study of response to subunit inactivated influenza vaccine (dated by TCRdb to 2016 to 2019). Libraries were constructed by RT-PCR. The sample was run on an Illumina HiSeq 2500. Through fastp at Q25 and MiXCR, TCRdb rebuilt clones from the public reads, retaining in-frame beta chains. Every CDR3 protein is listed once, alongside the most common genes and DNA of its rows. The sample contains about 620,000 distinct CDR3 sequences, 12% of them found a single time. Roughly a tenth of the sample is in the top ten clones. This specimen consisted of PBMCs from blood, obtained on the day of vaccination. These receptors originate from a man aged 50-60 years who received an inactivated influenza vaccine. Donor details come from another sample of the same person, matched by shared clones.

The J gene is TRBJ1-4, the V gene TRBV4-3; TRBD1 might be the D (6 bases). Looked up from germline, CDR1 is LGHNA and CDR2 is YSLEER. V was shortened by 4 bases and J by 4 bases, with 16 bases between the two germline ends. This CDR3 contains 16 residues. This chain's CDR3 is CASSPLRGGFNEKLFF. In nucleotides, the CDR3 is TGCGCCAGCAGCCCACTACGGGGGGGCTTTAATGAAAAACTGTTTTTT.

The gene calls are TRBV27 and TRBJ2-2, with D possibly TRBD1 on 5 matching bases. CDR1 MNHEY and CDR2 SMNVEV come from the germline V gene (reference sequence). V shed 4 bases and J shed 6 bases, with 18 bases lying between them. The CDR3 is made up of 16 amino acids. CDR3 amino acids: CASSSLVARGSGELFF. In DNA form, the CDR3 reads TGTGCCAGCAGTTCGCTCGTCGCTAGGGGATCCGGGGAGCTGTTTTTT.

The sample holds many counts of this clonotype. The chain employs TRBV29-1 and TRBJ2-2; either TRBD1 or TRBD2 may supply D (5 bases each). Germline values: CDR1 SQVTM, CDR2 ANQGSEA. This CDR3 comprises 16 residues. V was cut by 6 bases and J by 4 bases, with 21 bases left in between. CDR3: CSVGVGVGRVTGELFF. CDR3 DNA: TGCAGCGTGGGGGTCGGCGTGGGCAGAGTCACCGGGGAGCTGTTTTTT.

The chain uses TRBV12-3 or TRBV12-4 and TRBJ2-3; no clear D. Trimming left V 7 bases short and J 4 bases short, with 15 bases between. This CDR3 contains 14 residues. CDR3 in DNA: TGTGCCAGCACCACCCTCGGAAGGGCAGATACGCAGTATTTT. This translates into CASTTLGRADTQYF.

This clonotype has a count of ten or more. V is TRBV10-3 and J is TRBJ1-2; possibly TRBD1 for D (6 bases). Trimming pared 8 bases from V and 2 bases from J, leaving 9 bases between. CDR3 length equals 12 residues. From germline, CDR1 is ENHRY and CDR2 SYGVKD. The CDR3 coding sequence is TGTGCCATCCCAGGACAGAACTATGGCTACACCTTC. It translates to CAIPGQNYGYTF.

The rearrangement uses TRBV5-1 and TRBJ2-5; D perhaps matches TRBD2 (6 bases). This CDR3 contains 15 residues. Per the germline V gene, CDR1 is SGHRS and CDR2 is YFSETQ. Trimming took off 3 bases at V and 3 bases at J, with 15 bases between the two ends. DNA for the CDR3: TGCGCCAGCAGCTGGGGACTTCGGGATAAAGAGACCCAGTACTTC. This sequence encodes CASSWGLRDKETQYF.

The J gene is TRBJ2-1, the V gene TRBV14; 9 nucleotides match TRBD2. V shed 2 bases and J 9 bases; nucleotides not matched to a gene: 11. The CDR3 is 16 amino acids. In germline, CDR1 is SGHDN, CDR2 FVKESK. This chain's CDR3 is CASSQWREGSPPEQFF. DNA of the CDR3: TGTGCCAGCAGCCAATGGCGGGAGGGGTCCCCCCCTGAGCAGTTCTTC.

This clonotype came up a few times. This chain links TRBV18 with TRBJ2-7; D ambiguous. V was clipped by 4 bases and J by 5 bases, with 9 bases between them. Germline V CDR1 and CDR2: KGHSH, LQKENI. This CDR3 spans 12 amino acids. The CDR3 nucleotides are TGTGCCAGCTCACGTGGATTTGACGAGCAGTACTTC. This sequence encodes CASSRGFDEQYF.

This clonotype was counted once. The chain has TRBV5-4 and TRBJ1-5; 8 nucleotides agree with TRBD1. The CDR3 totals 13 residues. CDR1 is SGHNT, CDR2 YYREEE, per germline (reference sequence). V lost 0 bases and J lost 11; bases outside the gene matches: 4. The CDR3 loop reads CASSLGEQGAQHF. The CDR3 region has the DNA TGTGCCAGCAGCTTGGGGGAACAGGGGGCCCAGCATTTT.

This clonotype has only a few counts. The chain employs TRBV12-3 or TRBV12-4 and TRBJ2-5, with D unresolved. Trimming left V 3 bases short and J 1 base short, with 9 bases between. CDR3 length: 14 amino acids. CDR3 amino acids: CASSLEHIQETQYF. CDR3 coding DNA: TGTGCCAGCAGTTTGGAACATATCCAAGAGACCCAGTACTTC.